One and the same sample provided the 22 T cell receptor beta chains below, sequenced in a study of T cell repertoires in cytomegalovirus infection. TCRdb ran MiXCR on the reads and lists one entry per CDR3 protein. The sample includes about 450,000 distinct CDR3 sequences, 31% of them seen just once. Input material: PBMCs. The receptors here all came from a human donor in good health (CMV status not recorded). Some clones in this sample may be carry-over from other donors' samples.

This clonotype appeared a few times. V gene TRBV7-6 combines with J gene TRBJ1-2, with 9 nucleotides matching TRBD1. The CDR3 loop spans 15 amino acids. J lost 4 bases, V lost 5 bases, and 8 bases had no gene match. From germline, CDR1 is SGHVS and CDR2 FNYEAQ. This CDR3 reads CASSPPGDRAYGYTF. Written as DNA, the CDR3 is TGTGCCAGCAGCCCCCCCGGGGACAGGGCCTATGGCTACACCTTC.

This clonotype was detected ten times or more. The chain couples TRBV12-3 or TRBV12-4 to TRBJ2-3; 14 bases are a match to TRBD2. CDR3 length equals 14 residues. J was trimmed by 4 bases and V by 9 bases; bases with no gene match: 3. CDR3 amino acids: CASATSGGADTQYF. CDR3 bases: TGTGCCAGTGCGACTAGCGGGGGGGCAGATACGCAGTATTTT.

This chain joins TRBV19 and TRBJ1-5; unclear D gene. Germline CDR1 is LNHDA and CDR2 is SQIVND (reference sequence). Between the trimmed V and J ends, which lost 4 bases and 4 bases, there was a span of 8 bases. The length of the CDR3 is 13 residues. The CDR3 sequence: CASSKGRNQPQHF. The CDR3 DNA follows: TGTGCCAGTAGTAAGGGAAGGAATCAGCCCCAGCATTTT.

V is TRBV6-2 or TRBV6-3 and J is TRBJ1-1; the D is unclear. The V gene's germline CDR1 is MNHEY and CDR2 SVGEGT. The CDR3 sequence is 13 residues long. Trimming stripped 3 bases from V and 7 bases from J, with 12 bases between. In DNA, the CDR3 is TGTGCCAGCAGTTATTTAGGGTACAGTGAAGCTTTCTTT. It encodes CASSYLGYSEAFF.

This clonotype was detected once. V gene TRBV20-1 combines with J gene TRBJ1-4, with D perhaps TRBD1 (5 bases). Germline-derived CDR1 and CDR2 are DFQATT and SNEGSKA (reference sequence). There are 14 residues in the CDR3. V lost 3 bases and J lost 10, with 18 bases in between. This chain's CDR3 is CSASSGTDRAKLFF. CDR3 nucleotides: TGCAGTGCTAGTTCTGGGACCGACCGTGCAAAACTGTTTTTT.

This clonotype has a handful of counts. The rearrangement links TRBV19 to TRBJ2-7, with a tentative D call TRBD2 (6 bases). In germline, CDR1 is LNHDA, CDR2 SQIVND (reference sequence). The CDR3 is 17 amino acids. V was clipped by 4 bases and J by 3 bases, with 22 bases between them. The CDR3 reads CASSNPGSGGGGYEQYF. In DNA, the CDR3 is TGTGCCAGTAGTAACCCGGGATCCGGTGGGGGAGGCTACGAGCAGTACTTC.

This clonotype was detected a few times. V is TRBV12-3 or TRBV12-4 and J is TRBJ1-1; D is ambiguous. The V end lost 3 bases, the J end lost 0 bases, and 5 bases lay between the germline ends. The CDR3 totals 13 residues. The CDR3 DNA follows: TGTGCCAGCAGTTTCTACTTGAACACTGAAGCTTTCTTT. Protein sequence: CASSFYLNTEAFF.

This clonotype was counted ten times or more. The genes are TRBV12-3 or TRBV12-4 and TRBJ2-2; 7 bases line up with TRBD1. Germline trimming cut 5 bases from V and 6 bases from J; bases unmatched to any gene: 9. The CDR3 is 15 amino acids. The CDR3 DNA sequence: TGTGCCAGCAGTCGCTCCACAGGGGCCGCCGGGGAGCTGTTTTTT. Protein product: CASSRSTGAAGELFF.

This clonotype showed up many times. The chain combines TRBV7-3 with TRBJ2-6, with 8 bases lining up with TRBD1. The CDR3 has 17 residues. Germline V gene sequence: CDR1 SGHTA, CDR2 FQGTGA. Trimming at V came to 0 bases and at J to 2 bases, leaving 3 bases not matched to a gene. The chain's CDR3 is CASSLTTGGTGANVLTF. CDR3 DNA: TGTGCCAGCAGCTTAACCACAGGGGGTACTGGGGCCAACGTCCTGACTTTC.

The rearrangement links TRBV10-2 to TRBJ2-4; perhaps TRBD1 as D (5 bases). V was pared by 7 bases and J by 0 bases, with 13 bases between. The CDR3 has 15 residues. CDR1 is WSHSY and CDR2 is SAAADI in the germline V gene. DNA for the CDR3: TGCGCCAGCACTCGACAGACCCTAGCCAAAAACATTCAGTACTTC. Encoded protein: CASTRQTLAKNIQYF.

This clonotype was found a few times. The chain links TRBV2 to TRBJ2-7; 8 bases line up with TRBD1. The CDR3 has 15 residues. Per the germline V gene, CDR1 is SNHLY and CDR2 is FYNNEI. V was clipped by 6 bases and J by 5 bases; unmatched bases: 12. The CDR3 loop reads CASRGPGQVRHEQYF. The CDR3 DNA reads TGTGCCAGCAGGGGACCGGGACAGGTACGTCACGAGCAGTACTTC. The entire variable domain, with the rest obtained from reference TRBV2 and TRBJ2-7, is as follows: EPEVTQTPSHQVTQMGQEVILRCVPISNHLYFYWYRQILGQKVEFLVSFYNNEISEKSEIFDDQFSVERPDGSNFTLKIRSTKLEDSAMYFCASRGPGQVRHEQYFGPGTRLTVT.

V is TRBV6-2 or TRBV6-3 and J is TRBJ2-3; D is possibly TRBD2 (7 bases). CDR3 length: 16 residues. Trimming cost V 2 bases and J 4 bases, with 16 bases left between them. Germline-derived CDR1 and CDR2 are MNHEY and SVGEGT. The CDR3 DNA sequence: TGTGCCAGCAGTTACGGGGTAGGGGGGGCCGCAGATACGCAGTATTTT. Translation: CASSYGVGGAADTQYF.

This chain links TRBV20-1 with TRBJ2-1, with 9 bases that match TRBD1. The length of the CDR3 is 15 residues. From germline, CDR1 is DFQATT and CDR2 SNEGSKA (reference sequence). V lost 3 bases and J lost 8; bases outside the gene matches: 11. CDR3 protein: CSASGTGTGSYEQFF. For the CDR3, the DNA is TGCAGTGCTAGTGGCACCGGGACAGGGTCCTATGAGCAGTTCTTC.

With respect to this clonotype: A much larger clonotype is one base distant, so this may be a read error. The chain couples TRBV7-2 to TRBJ2-3; TRBD2 agrees at 8 bases. Losses at the gene ends were 0 bases for V and 2 bases for J; bases not matched to a gene: 7. Germline lookup yields CDR1 SGHTA and CDR2 FQGNSA. The length of the CDR3 is 17 residues. CDR3 amino acids: CASSLAGGGSVTDTQYF. The DNA of the CDR3 is TGTGCCAGCAGCTTAGCGGGCGGGGGGTCGGTCACAGATACGCAGTATTTT.

This clonotype has only one observation. The chain recombines TRBV18 with TRBJ2-7; 9 bases agree with TRBD2. The CDR3 has 15 amino acids. CDR1 is KGHSH and CDR2 is LQKENI in the germline V gene. V lost 3 bases, J lost 2 bases, and 5 bases stayed unmatched. DNA of the CDR3: TGTGCCAGCTCACCGTCTAGCGGGGCAACCTACGAGCAGTACTTC. It is translated as CASSPSSGATYEQYF.

The chain carries TRBV10-3 and TRBJ1-4; possible D gene TRBD1, 6 bases. The CDR3 runs to 11 residues. Between the trimmed V and J ends, which lost 6 bases and 8 bases, there was a span of 7 bases. Germline CDR1 reads ENHRY; CDR2 reads SYGVKD. The CDR3 DNA is TGTGCCATCAGAGACAGGGAAAAACTGTTTTTT. Protein sequence: CAIRDREKLFF.

The table lists this clonotype with many counts. Here the CDR3 reads CASSPKTTEAFF. CDR3 nucleotides: TGTGCCAGCAGCCCTAAGACCACTGAAGCTTTCTTT. The V and J genes are TRBV7-9 and TRBJ1-1; D is unresolved. V lost 5 bases and J 4 bases, leaving 8 bases between the germline ends. The CDR3 runs 12 residues. Germline loops: CDR1 SEHNR, CDR2 FQNEAQ (reference sequence).

In its sample, this clonotype was seen many times. V gene TRBV4-1 combines with J gene TRBJ2-1; 9 nucleotides match TRBD2. Germline V lookup: CDR1 MGHRA, CDR2 YSYEKL. The CDR3 length is 14 residues. The ends lost 4 bases at V and 4 bases at J; junction bases unmatched: 2. CDR3 residues: CASSLAGDYNEQFF. The DNA for the CDR3 is TGCGCCAGCAGCCTAGCGGGAGATTACAATGAGCAGTTCTTC.

The chain couples TRBV5-6 to TRBJ2-5, with 10 bases matching TRBD1. Unmatched junction bases numbered 7, after V lost 3 bases and J lost 5 bases. Germline-derived CDR1 and CDR2 are SGHDT and YYEEEE. The CDR3 contains 15 residues. The DNA of the CDR3 is TGTGCCAGCAGCTATAGGACAGGGGGAGAGGAGACCCAGTACTTC. This sequence encodes CASSYRTGGEETQYF.

This clonotype appeared a few times. The V call is TRBV19, the J call TRBJ2-1; D tentatively fits TRBD1 or TRBD2 (6 bases each). CDR3 length: 15 residues. Germline V lookup: CDR1 LNHDA, CDR2 SQIVND (reference sequence). Trimming took off 7 bases at V and 7 bases at J, with 20 bases between the two ends. CDR3 amino acids: CASKTGGPGWNEQFF. CDR3 DNA: TGTGCCAGTAAAACTGGGGGGCCGGGGTGGAATGAGCAGTTCTTC.

This clonotype was seen many times. The chain couples TRBV7-9 to TRBJ1-2; D possibly corresponds to TRBD1 (5 bases). There are 15 residues in the CDR3. Deletions cut 5 bases from V and 0 bases from J, with 13 bases between. Looked up from germline, CDR1 is SEHNR and CDR2 is FQNEAQ (reference sequence). For the CDR3, the DNA is TGTGCCAGCAGCCCAGGGCCGACAGCTAACTATGGCTACACCTTC. It encodes CASSPGPTANYGYTF.

This clonotype was counted at least ten times. This chain joins TRBV4-1 and TRBJ1-2, with 11 bases lining up with TRBD1. V was clipped by 4 bases and J by 2 bases; unmatched bases: 3. CDR3 length equals 15 residues. Germline CDR1 reads MGHRA; CDR2 reads YSYEKL. This chain's CDR3 is CASSPRDRGNYGYTF. In nucleotides, the CDR3 is TGCGCCAGCAGCCCCAGGGACAGGGGGAACTATGGCTACACCTTC.